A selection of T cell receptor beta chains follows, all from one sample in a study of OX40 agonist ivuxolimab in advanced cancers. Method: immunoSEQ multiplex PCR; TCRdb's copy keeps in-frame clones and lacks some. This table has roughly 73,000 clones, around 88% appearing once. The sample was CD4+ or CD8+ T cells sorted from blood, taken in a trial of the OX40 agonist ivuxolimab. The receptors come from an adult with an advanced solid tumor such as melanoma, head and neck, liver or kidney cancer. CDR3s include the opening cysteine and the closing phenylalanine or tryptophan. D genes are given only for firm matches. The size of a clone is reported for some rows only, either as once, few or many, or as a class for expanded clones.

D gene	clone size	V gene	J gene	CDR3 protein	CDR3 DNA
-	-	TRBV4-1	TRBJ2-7	CASSHRRRAGDTDEQYF	TGCGCCAGCAGCCATCGCAGGCGGGCAGGGGATACAGACGAGCAGTACTTC
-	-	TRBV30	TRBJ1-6	CAWSGSSSWTYNSPLHF	TGTGCCTGGAGTGGTAGCAGTAGTTGGACCTATAATTCACCCCTCCACTTT
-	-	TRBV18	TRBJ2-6	CASSPTPANSGANVLTF	TGTGCCAGCTCACCTACACCGGCGAACTCTGGGGCCAACGTCCTGACTTTC
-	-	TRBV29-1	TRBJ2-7	CSVEGSGLYEQYF	TGCAGCGTTGAAGGGTCGGGCCTCTACGAGCAGTACTTC
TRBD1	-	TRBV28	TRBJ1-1	CASSPQGGNTEAFF	TGTGCCAGCAGTCCACAGGGGGGCAATACTGAAGCTTTCTTT
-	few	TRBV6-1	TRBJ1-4	CASGEVVDEKLFF	TGTGCCAGCGGGGAGGTTGTTGACGAAAAACTGTTTTTT
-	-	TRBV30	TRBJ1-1	CASLTSDLYTEAFF	TGTGCCTCACTTACGTCCGATCTGTACACTGAAGCTTTCTTT
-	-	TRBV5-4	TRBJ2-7	CASSFRRGYEQYF	TGTGCCAGCAGCTTTCGCCGGGGCTACGAGCAGTACTTC
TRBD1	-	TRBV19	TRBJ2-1	CASSQQGASYNEQFF	TGTGCCAGTAGCCAACAGGGGGCCTCCTACAATGAGCAGTTCTTC
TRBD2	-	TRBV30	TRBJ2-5	CAWTSGSSIKTQYF	TGTGCCTGGACTAGCGGGAGTAGTATAAAGACCCAGTACTTC